These 32 T cell receptor beta chains share one sample of origin, sequenced in a study of T cell responses to AZD1222 COVID-19 vaccine. The protocol was immunoSEQ multiplex PCR, while the TCRdb copy is restricted to in-frame clones and leaves out a portion. The table has approximately 160,000 clones, 90% to 95% seen once. Sequenced here: peripheral blood, sampled on day 0 of AZD1222 vaccination. These receptors were taken from an adult in good health.

The chain recombines TRBV27 with TRBJ2-5; 8 bases are a match to TRBD2. CDR1 and CDR2 (germline): MNHEY, SMNVEV (reference sequence). This CDR3 contains 12 residues. J was trimmed by 5 bases and V by 6 bases; bases with no gene match: 2. The CDR3 DNA follows: TGTGCCAGCAGGCGGGGGGCCGAGACCCAGTACTTC. Its protein product is CASRRGAETQYF.

The rearrangement links TRBV30 to TRBJ1-2, with 7 bases lining up with TRBD1. The trim removed 2 bases at V and 4 bases at J, leaving 4 bases unmatched. Germline CDR1 GTSNPN, CDR2 SVGIG (reference sequence). This CDR3 comprises 13 residues. CDR3 in amino acids: CAWSPGGPYGYTF. The CDR3 region has the DNA TGTGCCTGGAGTCCAGGGGGGCCCTATGGCTACACCTTC.

The chain has TRBV15 and TRBJ1-5; the D gene is possibly TRBD1 (5 bases). Germline loops: CDR1 LNHNV, CDR2 YYDKDF (reference sequence). The CDR3 totals 13 residues. V was trimmed by 4 bases and J by 6 bases, leaving 10 bases between them. CDR3 region: CATSNGASQPQHF. CDR3 bases: TGTGCCACCAGCAACGGGGCTAGTCAGCCCCAGCATTTT.

The gene calls are TRBV30 and TRBJ1-2, with D perhaps matching TRBD1 (5 bases). Trimming took 8 bases from V and 4 from J, leaving 23 bases between them. Germline loops: CDR1 GTSNPN, CDR2 SVGIG (reference sequence). The CDR3 spans 15 residues. The CDR3 loop is CAGRHGRAFGYGYTF. The CDR3 DNA is TGTGCCGGTAGACACGGCAGGGCGTTTGGCTATGGCTACACCTTC.

This chain joins TRBV5-8 and TRBJ2-5; no reliable D call. V lost 0 bases and J 0 bases, leaving 3 bases between the germline ends. Germline V gene data show CDR1 as SGHTS and CDR2 as YDEGEE. The CDR3 is 13 residues long. The CDR3, as DNA: TGTGCCAGCAGCTTGGGTTACCAAGAGACCCAGTACTTC. Amino acids: CASSLGYQETQYF.

This chain joins TRBV4-3 and TRBJ2-7, with D possibly TRBD2 on 7 matching bases. V gave up 1 base and J gave up 0 bases, with 10 bases separating them. Germline loops: CDR1 LGHNA, CDR2 YSLEER. The length of the CDR3 is 15 residues. CDR3 sequence reads: CASSQGEGGSYEQYF. As DNA, the CDR3 is TGCGCCAGCAGCCAAGGGGAGGGGGGCTCCTACGAGCAGTACTTC.

The gene calls are TRBV29-1 and TRBJ2-1, with D perhaps TRBD1 (6 bases). The ends were cut back, 7 bases at V and 7 bases at J, with 14 bases in the middle. The CDR3 is 12 amino acids. Germline V gene sequence: CDR1 SQVTM, CDR2 ANQGSEA. The CDR3 nucleotides read TGCAGCGGAGGGGGACCCGCGAATGAGCAGTTCTTC. Translated, it gives CSGGGPANEQFF.

The chain carries TRBV6-5 and TRBJ2-1; D unresolved. The V and J ends lost 6 bases and 0 bases respectively, with 9 bases between them. Germline-derived CDR1 and CDR2 are MNHEY and SVGAGI. This CDR3 spans 14 amino acids. CDR3 residues: CASRRMSSYNEQFF. Here the CDR3 DNA reads TGTGCCAGCAGGCGGATGAGCTCCTACAATGAGCAGTTCTTC.

The chain links TRBV14 to TRBJ2-5; D possibly corresponds to TRBD1 (6 bases). V lost 0 bases, J lost 5 bases, and 16 bases lay in between. The germline V gene encodes CDR1 SGHDN and CDR2 FVKESK. CDR3 length: 16 amino acids. CDR3 bases: TGTGCCAGCAGCCAAGACGGCAGGGGCCAGCGGGAGACCCAGTACTTC. It is translated as CASSQDGRGQRETQYF. The full variable domain, rest sourced from reference TRBV14 and TRBJ2-5, is EAGVTQFPSHSVIEKGQTVTLRCDPISGHDNLYWYRRVMGKEIKFLLHFVKESKQDESGMPNNRFLAERTGGTYSTLKVQPAELEDSGVYFCASSQDGRGQRETQYFGPGTRLLVL.

The chain uses TRBV2 and TRBJ2-1; D is undetermined. Germline loops: CDR1 SNHLY, CDR2 FYNNEI. V lost 7 bases, J lost 10 bases, and 26 bases lay in between. The CDR3 contains 16 residues. CDR3 sequence: CASTLSRAVSPREQFF. DNA of the CDR3: TGTGCCAGCACCCTCAGTCGGGCAGTGTCACCTAGGGAGCAGTTCTTC.

V is TRBV11-2 and J is TRBJ1-1; the D gene is possibly TRBD1 (5 bases). The germline V gene has CDR1 SGHAT and CDR2 FQNNGV. V was shortened by 2 bases and J by 5 bases, with 15 bases between the two germline ends. This CDR3 has 15 amino acids. The CDR3 region has the DNA TGTGCCAGCAGCTTATTGGGGGGGTTGTGGACTGAAGCTTTCTTT. Protein sequence: CASSLLGGLWTEAFF.

The rearrangement joins TRBV18 to TRBJ1-5; no reliable D call. V lost 5 bases to trimming and J lost 5 bases, with 19 bases between them. CDR1 is KGHSH, CDR2 LQKENI, per germline. The CDR3 has 16 amino acids. The CDR3 DNA reads as TGTGCCAGCTCATACCTAGATTTGAGCGGGGATCAGCCCCAGCATTTT. This codes for CASSYLDLSGDQPQHF.

The gene calls are TRBV24-1 and TRBJ2-7; the D is unclear. Per the germline V gene, CDR1 is KGHDR and CDR2 is SFDVKD. Trimming removed 2 bases at V and 3 bases at J, with 22 bases between. CDR3 length: 18 residues. CDR3 bases: TGTGCCACCAGTGATTGCGTGGTGAGCGTCAGGAAAATCTACGAGCAGTACTTC. Translated: CATSDCVVSVRKIYEQYF.

The J gene is TRBJ2-3, the V gene TRBV6-5, with a possible D match to TRBD2 (5 bases). Germline V gene data show CDR1 as MNHEY and CDR2 as SVGAGI. The CDR3 contains 12 residues. V dropped 7 bases and J dropped 4 bases, with 9 bases sitting between them. CDR3 DNA sequence: TGTGCCAGCAAAGGGAGTGCAGATACGCAGTATTTT. Translating it yields CASKGSADTQYF.

Comment on this clone: Other DNA sequences from this sample encode an identical CDR3 as well. V gene TRBV5-1 combines with J gene TRBJ1-4; TRBD1 matches at 9 bases. With V trimmed by 4 bases and J by 8 bases, 6 bases remained unmatched. Germline loops: CDR1 SGHRS, CDR2 YFSETQ. CDR3 length: 14 residues. CDR3 residues: CASSQGQGGEKLFF. In nucleotides, the CDR3 is TGCGCCAGCAGCCAGGGACAGGGTGGGGAAAAACTGTTTTTT.

The V gene is TRBV9, the J gene TRBJ2-1; no definite D call. This CDR3 contains 12 residues. Germline CDR1 reads SGDLS; CDR2 reads YYNGEE. V lost 4 bases and J lost 8, with 10 bases in between. This CDR3 reads CASSLRVDEQFF. The CDR3 DNA reads TGTGCCAGCAGCCTCCGAGTGGATGAGCAGTTCTTC.

To note about this clone: The same CDR3 is also encoded by other DNA sequences in this sample. The chain uses TRBV7-2 and TRBJ2-7; D may correspond to TRBD1 or TRBD2 (5 bases each). CDR1 is SGHTA and CDR2 is FQGNSA in the germline V gene. The CDR3 is made up of 14 amino acids. Trimming removed 5 bases from V and 0 bases from J, with 11 bases in between. CDR3 in amino acids: CASSPRGSSYEQYF. The CDR3 DNA sequence: TGTGCCAGCAGCCCGAGGGGTAGCTCCTACGAGCAGTACTTC.

The J gene is TRBJ2-7, the V gene TRBV28, with D perhaps TRBD1 (6 bases). V was pared by 2 bases and J by 4 bases, with 6 bases between. This CDR3 comprises 12 residues. Germline values: CDR1 MDHEN, CDR2 SYDVKM. CDR3 bases: TGTGCCAGCAGTTTACAGGGGTACGAGCAGTACTTC. Protein sequence: CASSLQGYEQYF.

The chain couples TRBV4-2 to TRBJ1-1; D remains unclear. Trimming took 1 base from V and 4 from J, leaving 13 bases between them. Germline-derived CDR1 and CDR2 are LGHNA and YNFKEQ. The CDR3 sequence is 15 residues long. The CDR3 protein is CASSQAGVSGTEAFF. The CDR3 nucleotides read TGTGCCAGCAGCCAAGCCGGGGTATCAGGCACTGAAGCTTTCTTT.

This clone was observed once. The rearrangement joins TRBV6-6 to TRBJ2-3, with 9 bases fitting TRBD2. With V trimmed by 0 bases and J by 6 bases, 7 bases remained unmatched. The CDR3 runs to 16 residues. Germline-derived CDR1 and CDR2 are MNHNY and SVGAGI (reference sequence). As DNA, the CDR3 is TGTGCCAGCAGTTACTCGGCTAGCGGGGAAGCGGATACGCAGTATTTT. Its translation: CASSYSASGEADTQYF.

The chain joins TRBV19 to TRBJ1-5; maybe TRBD1 (5 bases). V was clipped by 4 bases and J by 9 bases, with 13 bases between them. This CDR3 comprises 13 residues. The germline CDR1 and CDR2 sequences are LNHDA and SQIVND (reference sequence). The CDR3 loop reads CASSTQRGGPQHF. The CDR3 DNA follows: TGTGCCAGTAGTACGCAACGGGGGGGGCCCCAGCATTTT.

The DNA of the CDR3 is TGTGCCAGCAGCTTACAGGGGGAAGAGACCCAGTACTTC. Translated, it gives CASSLQGEETQYF. The V call is TRBV7-2, the J call TRBJ2-5; TRBD1 matches 7 bases. The CDR3 sequence is 13 residues long. V gave up 2 bases and J gave up 3 bases; unmatched junction bases: 0. The germline V gene has CDR1 SGHTA and CDR2 FQGNSA.

The rearrangement uses TRBV7-2 and TRBJ2-2; TRBD2 might be the D (6 bases). Per the germline V gene, CDR1 is SGHTA and CDR2 is FQGNSA. V was clipped by 2 bases and J by 7 bases, with 14 bases between them. CDR3 length: 15 amino acids. The CDR3 sequence is CASSLSGLAHGELFF. CDR3 bases: TGTGCCAGCAGCTTAAGTGGGCTAGCGCACGGGGAGCTGTTTTTT.

The chain combines TRBV10-2 with TRBJ2-7; 9 bases line up with TRBD1. V dropped 8 bases and J dropped 3; count of bases not matched to a gene: 8. Germline V gene data show CDR1 as WSHSY and CDR2 as SAAADI. The length of the CDR3 is 14 residues. CDR3 DNA: TGCGCCAGCCGACAGGGACAGGGAATCTACGAGCAGTACTTC. This translates into CASRQGQGIYEQYF.

The V and J genes are TRBV28 and TRBJ1-2; D is uncertain. V was shortened by 6 bases and J by 1 base, with 9 bases between the two germline ends. The CDR3 covers 13 residues. Germline V gives CDR1 MDHEN, CDR2 SYDVKM. The CDR3 DNA sequence: TGTGCCAGCAGCTCAGCAGATAACTATGGCTACACCTTC. This codes for CASSSADNYGYTF.

The rearrangement joins TRBV6-2 or TRBV6-3 to TRBJ1-2; possible D gene TRBD1, 6 bases. Trimming left V 5 bases short and J 8 bases short, with 24 bases between. CDR1 and CDR2 from the germline V gene are MNHEY and SVGEGT. This CDR3 region has 16 residues. The CDR3 nucleotides are TGTGCCAGCAGTACCCGGACTCTCCGGGGGCTAGGAGGCTACACCTTC. This gives the protein CASSTRTLRGLGGYTF.

The rearrangement links TRBV9 to TRBJ2-2; D tentatively fits TRBD1 or TRBD2 (5 bases each). The CDR3 runs to 13 residues. V lost 7 bases to trimming and J lost 7 bases, with 14 bases between them. Germline CDR1 reads SGDLS; CDR2 reads YYNGEE. The DNA for the CDR3 is TGTGCCAGCCAGGGACCCCCCGGCGGGGAGCTGTTTTTT. It codes for CASQGPPGGELFF.

The V gene is TRBV4-1, the J gene TRBJ2-6, with no clear D. V was clipped by 2 bases and J by 2 bases, with 7 bases between them. From germline, CDR1 is MGHRA and CDR2 YSYEKL. The CDR3 has 15 residues. The CDR3 region is CASSQTTTGANVLTF. DNA of the CDR3: TGCGCCAGCAGCCAAACCACCACTGGGGCCAACGTCCTGACTTTC.

The chain employs TRBV5-1 and TRBJ1-2, with D perhaps TRBD1 (6 bases). Germline V gene lookup returns CDR1 SGHRS and CDR2 YFSETQ. CDR3 length: 14 amino acids. Trimming removed 4 bases from V and 7 bases from J, with 17 bases in between. Here the CDR3 DNA reads TGCGCCAGCAGCCCGGGAGACAGGACGAGTGGCTACACCTTC. Translated, it gives CASSPGDRTSGYTF.

CDR3 in amino acids: CASSLAPGNTIYF. CDR3 nucleotides: TGTGCCAGCAGTTTGGCACCAGGAAACACCATATATTTT. V is TRBV27 and J is TRBJ1-3; D is uncertain. The CDR3 loop spans 13 amino acids. The ends were cut back, 3 bases at V and 4 bases at J, with 7 bases in the middle. Germline CDR1 is MNHEY and CDR2 is SMNVEV (reference sequence).

Only a few counts were recorded for this clone. The chain links TRBV4-1 to TRBJ2-6, with D maybe TRBD2 (6 bases). V was clipped by 8 bases and J by 4 bases, with 12 bases between them. The CDR3 has 14 amino acids. Per the germline V gene, CDR1 is MGHRA and CDR2 is YSYEKL. CDR3 in amino acids: CASLAPGGANVLTF. The CDR3 DNA reads TGCGCCAGCCTAGCGCCAGGGGGGGCCAACGTCCTGACTTTC.

The rearrangement uses TRBV10-2 and TRBJ2-1; a weak D match, TRBD1 (6 bases). CDR3 length: 13 amino acids. Between the trimmed V and J ends, which lost 3 bases and 5 bases, there was a span of 8 bases. Germline CDR1 and CDR2: WSHSY and SAAADI. CDR3 sequence reads: CASSDRGHNEQFF. As DNA, the CDR3 is TGCGCCAGCAGTGACAGGGGACACAATGAGCAGTTCTTC.